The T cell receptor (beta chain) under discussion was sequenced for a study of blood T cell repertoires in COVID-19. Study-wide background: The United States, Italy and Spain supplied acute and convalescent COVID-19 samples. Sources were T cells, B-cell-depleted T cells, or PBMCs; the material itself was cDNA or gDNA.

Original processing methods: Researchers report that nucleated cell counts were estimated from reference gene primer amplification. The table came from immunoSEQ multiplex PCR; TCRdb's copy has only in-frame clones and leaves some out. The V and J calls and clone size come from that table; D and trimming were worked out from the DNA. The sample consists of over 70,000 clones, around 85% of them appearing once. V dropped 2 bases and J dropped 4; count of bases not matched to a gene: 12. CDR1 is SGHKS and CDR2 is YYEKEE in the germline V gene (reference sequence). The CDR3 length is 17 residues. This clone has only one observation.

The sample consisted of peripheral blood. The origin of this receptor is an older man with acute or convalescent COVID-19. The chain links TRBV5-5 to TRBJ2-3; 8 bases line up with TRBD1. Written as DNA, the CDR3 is TGTGCCAGCAGCTTAACGAGGACAGGGTTAAGTGCAGATACGCAGTATTTT. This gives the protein CASSLTRTGLSADTQYF.